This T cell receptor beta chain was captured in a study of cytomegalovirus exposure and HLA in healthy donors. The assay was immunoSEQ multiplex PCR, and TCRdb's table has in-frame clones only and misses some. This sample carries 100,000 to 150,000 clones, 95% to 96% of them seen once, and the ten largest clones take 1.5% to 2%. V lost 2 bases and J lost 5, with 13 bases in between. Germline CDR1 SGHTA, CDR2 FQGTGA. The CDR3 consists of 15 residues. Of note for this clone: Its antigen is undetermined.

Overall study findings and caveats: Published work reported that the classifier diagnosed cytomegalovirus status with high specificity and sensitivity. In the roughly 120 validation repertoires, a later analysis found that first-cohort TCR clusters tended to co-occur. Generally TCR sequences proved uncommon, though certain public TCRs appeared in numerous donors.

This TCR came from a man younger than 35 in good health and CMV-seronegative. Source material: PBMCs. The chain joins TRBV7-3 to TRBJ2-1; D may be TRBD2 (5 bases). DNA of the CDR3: TGTGCCAGCAGCTTACGAGGTAGCGCGAACAATGAGCAGTTCTTC. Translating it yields CASSLRGSANNEQFF.